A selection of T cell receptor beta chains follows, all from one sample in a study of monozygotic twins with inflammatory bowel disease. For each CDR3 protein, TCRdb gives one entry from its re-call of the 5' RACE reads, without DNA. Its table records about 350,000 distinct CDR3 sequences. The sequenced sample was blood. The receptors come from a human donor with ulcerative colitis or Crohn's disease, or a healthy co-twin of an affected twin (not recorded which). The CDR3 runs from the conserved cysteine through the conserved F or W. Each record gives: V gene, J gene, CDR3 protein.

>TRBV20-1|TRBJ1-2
CSAREQRTVNYGYTF
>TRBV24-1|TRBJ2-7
CATSDRPGTATYEQYF
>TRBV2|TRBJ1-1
CASSGVQGWMNTEAFF
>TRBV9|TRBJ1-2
CASSVLDSLDGYTF
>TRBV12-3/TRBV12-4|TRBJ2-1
CASRLAGGGSYNEQFF
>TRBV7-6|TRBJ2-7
CASSLGDDEQYF
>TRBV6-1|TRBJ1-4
CASRDTRGGATNEKLFF
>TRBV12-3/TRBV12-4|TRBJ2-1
CASSPNDPVLEQFF
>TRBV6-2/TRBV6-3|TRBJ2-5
CASGLAGETQYF
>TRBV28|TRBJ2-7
CASSLSSYEQYF
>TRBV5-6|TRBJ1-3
CASSQSDSSNTIYF
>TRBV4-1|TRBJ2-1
CASSQGQGAANEQFF
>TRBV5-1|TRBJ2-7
CASSRYGDSYEQYF
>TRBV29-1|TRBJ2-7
CSASRDSSYEQYF
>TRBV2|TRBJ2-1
CASKHKESKAVFF
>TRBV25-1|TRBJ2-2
CASSVLGELFF
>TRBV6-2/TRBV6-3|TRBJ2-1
CASGVAYNEQFF
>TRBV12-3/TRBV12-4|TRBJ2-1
CASSPLAGVNEQFF
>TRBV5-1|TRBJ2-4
CASSLRLDGIQYF
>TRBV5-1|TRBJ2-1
CASSWGTGRRSYNEQFF
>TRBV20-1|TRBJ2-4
CSAREIGDSPNIQYF
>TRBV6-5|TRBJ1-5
CASSYSRGVVEPQHF
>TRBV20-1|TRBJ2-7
CSARDPDAGHNIYEQYF
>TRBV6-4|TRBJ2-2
CASSPSGGARELFF
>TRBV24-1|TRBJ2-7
CATAGGTYEQYF
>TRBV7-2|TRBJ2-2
CASSLALPRAVTGELFF
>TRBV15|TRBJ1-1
CATSSGRQGNTEAFF
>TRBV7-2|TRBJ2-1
CASSPGLSYNEQFF
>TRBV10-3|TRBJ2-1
CAIGSGQGNEQFF
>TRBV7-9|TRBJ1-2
CASSQETANYGYTF
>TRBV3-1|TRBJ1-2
CASSLGQGAYTF
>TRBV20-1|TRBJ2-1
CRGTSSYNEQFF
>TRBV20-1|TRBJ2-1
CSASRLRPDYNEQFF
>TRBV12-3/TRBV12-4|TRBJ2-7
CASGTSPSSYEQYF
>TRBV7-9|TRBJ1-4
CASSPGTGGTKLFF
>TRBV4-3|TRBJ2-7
CASSQSFVDTEYEQYF
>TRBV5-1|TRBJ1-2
CASSMGQTYGYTF
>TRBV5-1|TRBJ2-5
CASSLWDRVETQYF
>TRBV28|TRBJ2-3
CASRKGTAPSTDTQYF
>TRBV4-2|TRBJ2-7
CASSQDRIAAEEYF
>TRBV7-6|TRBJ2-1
CASSHRGGGSSYNEQFF
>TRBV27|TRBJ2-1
CASSPGYGNEQFF
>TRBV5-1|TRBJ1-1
CASSFPGQGESEAFF
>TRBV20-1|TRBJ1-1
CSAHYGGGLGEAFF
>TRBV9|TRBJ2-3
CASSAGLAGDSDTQYF
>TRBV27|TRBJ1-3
CASSPEGVSGNTIYF
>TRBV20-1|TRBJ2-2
CSARDIMTGGGGYTGELFF
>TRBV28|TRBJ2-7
CASISPKLVGKWYF
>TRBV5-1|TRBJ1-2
CASSSAGGNYGYTF